Each of the 21 T cell receptor beta chains below was sequenced from the same sample in a study of T cell responses to AZD1222 COVID-19 vaccine. Profiling relied on immunoSEQ multiplex PCR, and the TCRdb table lists in-frame clones only, not all of them. The sample consists of approximately 130,000 clones, 93% of them appearing once. The material sequenced was peripheral blood, taken on day 0 of AZD1222 vaccination. Receptors originate from an adult in good health.

The CDR3 coding sequence is TGTGCCAGTACCCGCGGGGGAGAGACCCAGTACTTC. The encoded protein is CASTRGGETQYF. The chain is built from TRBV19 and TRBJ2-5; 7 bases fit TRBD2. Germline lookup yields CDR1 LNHDA and CDR2 SQIVND (reference sequence). Unmatched junction bases numbered 3, after V lost 7 bases and J lost 4 bases. The CDR3 is 12 residues long. The variable domain in full, with the rest retrieved from reference TRBV19 and TRBJ2-5, is DGGITQSPKYLFRKEGQNVTLSCEQNLNHDAMYWYRQDPGQGLRLIYYSQIVNDFQKGDIAEGYSVSREKKESFPLTVTSAQKNPTAFYLCASTRGGETQYFGPGTRLLVL.

The V call is TRBV4-3, the J call TRBJ1-5; possible D gene TRBD1, 5 bases. V was clipped by 0 bases and J by 9 bases, with 15 bases between them. The CDR3 covers 15 residues. The germline V gene has CDR1 LGHNA and CDR2 YSLEER. CDR3 sequence reads: CASSQDVEGRTPQHF. Here the CDR3 DNA reads TGCGCCAGCAGCCAAGATGTGGAGGGACGGACGCCCCAGCATTTT.

The count of this clone is one. The chain links TRBV19 to TRBJ2-3, with 7 bases matching TRBD2. In germline, CDR1 is LNHDA, CDR2 SQIVND (reference sequence). The CDR3 has 16 residues. Trimming took 3 bases from V and 2 from J; bases not matched to a gene: 8. CDR3: CASSMKWDYLTDTQYF. CDR3 coding DNA: TGTGCCAGTAGTATGAAATGGGACTACCTCACAGATACGCAGTATTTT.

The V call is TRBV7-2, the J call TRBJ2-7, with 7 bases fitting TRBD1. The CDR3 spans 15 residues. CDR1 is SGHTA and CDR2 is FQGNSA in the germline V gene. Trimming cost V 5 bases and J 3 bases; bases outside gene matches: 10. CDR3 DNA sequence: TGTGCCAGCAGCCAAGGGACAGACCGAAACTACGAGCAGTACTTC. Its protein product is CASSQGTDRNYEQYF.

This chain joins TRBV28 and TRBJ1-2, with unresolved D. V lost 10 bases and J 5 bases, leaving 11 bases between the germline ends. Germline CDR1 and CDR2: MDHEN and SYDVKM. The CDR3 extends over 11 amino acids. CDR3 loop: CATGRGYGYTF. The CDR3 DNA reads as TGTGCCACTGGAAGAGGGTATGGCTACACCTTC.

This rearrangement joins TRBV3-1 (or the pseudogene TRBV3-2) to TRBJ2-7, with D possibly being TRBD2 (6 bases). Germline V gives CDR1 LGHDT, CDR2 YNNKEL (reference sequence). Deletions cut 1 base from V and 5 bases from J, with 18 bases between. This CDR3 is built from 16 residues. The CDR3 bases are TGTGCCAGCAGCCAAGCTCGGGACCTAGCGATCCACGAGCAGTACTTC. This translates into CASSQARDLAIHEQYF.

The V gene is TRBV10-3, the J gene TRBJ2-7; possibly TRBD1 for D (5 bases). This CDR3 region has 14 residues. Germline V CDR1 and CDR2: ENHRY, SYGVKD. V shed 10 bases and J shed 0 bases, with 16 bases lying between them. The CDR3 DNA is TGTGCCACCTCTGGAACAGGTTACTCCTACGAGCAGTACTTC. Residues: CATSGTGYSYEQYF.

This rearrangement joins TRBV19 to TRBJ1-5; tentative D call: TRBD1 (6 bases). V lost 3 bases and J lost 5, with 14 bases in between. Germline CDR1 is LNHDA and CDR2 is SQIVND (reference sequence). CDR3 length: 15 residues. The CDR3, as DNA: TGTGCCAGTAGTATTAGGGGGGGATCGTATCAGCCCCAGCATTTT. It specifies CASSIRGGSYQPQHF.

The chain has TRBV28 and TRBJ1-6, with 9 bases matching TRBD1. The trim removed 6 bases at V and 8 bases at J, leaving 8 bases unmatched. From germline, CDR1 is MDHEN and CDR2 SYDVKM. The length of the CDR3 is 15 residues. CDR3 in DNA: TGTGCCAGCAGCCTCTGGACAGGGGAGGATTCACCCCTCCACTTT. Protein product: CASSLWTGEDSPLHF.

The V and J genes are TRBV28 and TRBJ1-2; TRBD1 matches at 10 bases. CDR3 size: 14 residues. The germline CDR1 and CDR2 sequences are MDHEN and SYDVKM. Unmatched junction bases numbered 5, after V lost 6 bases and J lost 4 bases. CDR3 loop: CASSSRTGGYGYTF. The CDR3 nucleotides read TGTGCCAGCAGCTCCAGGACAGGGGGCTATGGCTACACCTTC.

The CDR3 loop is CASSPIDGLNTEAFF. In DNA form, the CDR3 reads TGTGCCAGCTCACCAATCGACGGGCTGAACACTGAAGCTTTCTTT. The genes are TRBV18 and TRBJ1-1, with no clear D. This CDR3 is 15 amino acids long. In germline, CDR1 is KGHSH, CDR2 LQKENI. Trimming removed 2 bases from V and 0 bases from J, with 10 bases in between.

The chain recombines TRBV7-9 with TRBJ2-1; no reliable D call. The CDR3 is made up of 12 amino acids. In germline, CDR1 is SEHNR, CDR2 FQNEAQ (reference sequence). V lost 5 bases and J 6 bases, leaving 8 bases between the germline ends. Here the CDR3 reads CASSPMSNEQFF. In DNA, the CDR3 is TGTGCCAGCAGCCCAATGAGCAATGAGCAGTTCTTC.

The chain links TRBV6-1 to TRBJ1-1; no firm D call. V dropped 1 base and J dropped 1 base, with 7 bases sitting between them. The germline gives CDR1 MNHNS, CDR2 SASEGT. This CDR3 comprises 14 residues. This chain's CDR3 is CASSEGRQNTEAFF. The CDR3 DNA reads as TGTGCCAGCAGTGAAGGTAGACAGAACACTGAAGCTTTCTTT.

This rearrangement joins TRBV3-1 (or the pseudogene TRBV3-2) to TRBJ1-5, with D maybe TRBD1 (5 bases). The V and J ends lost 3 bases and 2 bases respectively, with 11 bases between them. From germline, CDR1 is LGHDT and CDR2 YNNKEL (reference sequence). The length of the CDR3 is 15 residues. CDR3 sequence reads: CASSQQPGGNQPQHF. The CDR3 coding sequence is TGTGCCAGCAGCCAGCAGCCGGGGGGCAATCAGCCCCAGCATTTT.

A single count supports this clone. The chain recombines TRBV29-1 with TRBJ2-7, with a weak D call TRBD1 (6 bases). The V and J ends lost 3 bases and 4 bases respectively, with 13 bases between them. This CDR3 spans 13 amino acids. Per germline, CDR1 SQVTM and CDR2 ANQGSEA. The CDR3 DNA is TGCAGCGTTGATGTACAGGGTGGGTACGAGCAGTACTTC. Its translation is CSVDVQGGYEQYF.

The chain uses TRBV19 and TRBJ1-5, with D unresolved. CDR3 length: 12 amino acids. Germline loops: CDR1 LNHDA, CDR2 SQIVND (reference sequence). Trimming shortened V by 5 bases and J by 4 bases, and 6 bases separated the two germline ends. CDR3 loop: CASSLGNQPQHF. The CDR3 DNA reads as TGTGCCAGTAGTTTGGGGAATCAGCCCCAGCATTTT.

The chain uses TRBV7-9 and TRBJ1-1, with 9 bases that match TRBD1. This CDR3 is built from 19 residues. CDR1 is SEHNR and CDR2 is FQNEAQ in the germline V gene (reference sequence). The ends lost 5 bases at V and 0 bases at J; junction bases unmatched: 16. CDR3 region: CASSEPPGQGILMNTEAFF. The CDR3 DNA reads TGTGCCAGCAGCGAACCACCGGGACAGGGAATTTTAATGAACACTGAAGCTTTCTTT.

This rearrangement joins TRBV6-5 to TRBJ1-1, with D perhaps TRBD1 (6 bases). This CDR3 comprises 13 residues. Germline V gene data show CDR1 as MNHEY and CDR2 as SVGAGI. The ends were cut back, 2 bases at V and 4 bases at J, with 8 bases in the middle. The CDR3 region is CASSYNRVTEAFF. Here the CDR3 DNA reads TGTGCCAGCAGTTACAACAGGGTCACTGAAGCTTTCTTT.

V and J are TRBV5-1 and TRBJ2-7; possibly TRBD1 for D (6 bases). With 7 bases removed from V and 2 bases from J, the gap between germline ends came to 13 bases. This CDR3 has 13 amino acids. Per germline, CDR1 SGHRS and CDR2 YFSETQ. The CDR3 DNA reads as TGCGCCAGCCGCCCTGGGGACACCTACGAGCAGTACTTC. Its translation: CASRPGDTYEQYF.

J is TRBJ2-7 and V is TRBV30; the D gene could be TRBD1 or TRBD2 (6 bases each). The CDR3 runs to 12 residues. Germline CDR1 GTSNPN, CDR2 SVGIG (reference sequence). The CDR3 region is CANRGDSYEQYF. CDR3 DNA: TGTGCAAATAGGGGGGACTCCTACGAGCAGTACTTC. Together with reference TRBV30 and TRBJ2-7, the CDR3 gives the full variable domain: SQTIHQWPATLVQPVGSPLSLECTVEGTSNPNLYWYRQAAGRGLQLLFYSVGIGQISSEVPQNLSASRPQDRQFILSSKKLLLSDSGFYLCANRGDSYEQYFGPGTRLTVT.

This clone appeared once. The rearrangement links TRBV7-9 to TRBJ1-4; 8 nucleotides align to TRBD1. CDR3 length: 14 residues. Germline V gives CDR1 SEHNR, CDR2 FQNEAQ (reference sequence). Losses at the gene ends were 7 bases for V and 8 bases for J; bases not matched to a gene: 9. CDR3 amino acids: CASTPGTGGEKLFF. CDR3 coding DNA: TGTGCCAGCACCCCGGGGACAGGAGGCGAAAAACTGTTTTTT.